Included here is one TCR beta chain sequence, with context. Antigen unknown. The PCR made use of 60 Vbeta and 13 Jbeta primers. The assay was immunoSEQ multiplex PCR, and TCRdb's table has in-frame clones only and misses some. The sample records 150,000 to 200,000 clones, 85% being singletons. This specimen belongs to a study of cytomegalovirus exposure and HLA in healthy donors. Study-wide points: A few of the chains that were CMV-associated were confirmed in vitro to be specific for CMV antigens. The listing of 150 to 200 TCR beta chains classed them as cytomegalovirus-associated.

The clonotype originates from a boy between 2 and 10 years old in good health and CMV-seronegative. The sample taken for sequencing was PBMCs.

The CDR3 bases are TGTGCCAGCAGTGAAGGACACCGCAAAACTAATGAAAAACTGTTTTTT. Its protein product is CASSEGHRKTNEKLFF. The chain carries TRBV25-1 and TRBJ1-4; tentatively, D is TRBD1 (5 bases). The germline CDR1 and CDR2 sequences are MGHDK and SYGVNS. The CDR3 is 16 amino acids. Deletions cut 2 bases from V and 1 base from J, with 11 bases between.